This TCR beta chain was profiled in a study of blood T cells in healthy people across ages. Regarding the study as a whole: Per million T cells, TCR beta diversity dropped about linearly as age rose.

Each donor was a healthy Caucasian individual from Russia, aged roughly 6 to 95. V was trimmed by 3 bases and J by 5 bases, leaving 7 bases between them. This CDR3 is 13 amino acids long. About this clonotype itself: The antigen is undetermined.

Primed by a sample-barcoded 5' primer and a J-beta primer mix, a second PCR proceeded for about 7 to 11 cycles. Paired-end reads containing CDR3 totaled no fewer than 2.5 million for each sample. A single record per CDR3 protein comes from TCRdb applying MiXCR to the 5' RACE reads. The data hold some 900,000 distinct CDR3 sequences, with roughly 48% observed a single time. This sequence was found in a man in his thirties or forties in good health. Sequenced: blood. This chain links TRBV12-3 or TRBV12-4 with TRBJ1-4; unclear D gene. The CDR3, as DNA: TGTGCCAGCAGTTTCCTAGTGAATGAAAAACTGTTTTTT. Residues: CASSFLVNEKLFF.